The clone carrying this T cell receptor beta chain was detected a few times. As yet, its antigen is unknown. This entry is derived from a study of T-cell reconstitution after alpha-beta-depleted transplantation in children. Notes on the study in general: TCRbeta diversity was high at day 60 in some patients (a result of surviving recipient T cells and thymic progenitors). Newly produced T cells mostly provided counts and TCRbeta diversity after one year, as hyperexpanded clones declined.

CDR3 length: 14 residues. V lost 0 bases and J lost 2, with 6 bases in between. The germline V gene encodes CDR1 MNHEY and CDR2 SMNVEV (reference sequence). Construction of the TCRbeta library involved unique molecular identifiers. From the PCR reads, TCRdb called clonotypes with MiXCR, one entry per CDR3 protein. The table shows 250,000 to 400,000 distinct CDR3 sequences, with approximately 20% occurring only once. This clonotype was sampled from a male patient younger than 18 who had a stem cell transplant for acute lymphoblastic leukemia, so the T cells may come from the graft donor. Sequenced material: PBMCs, mostly from graft donor cells, taken 180 days after TCRalphabeta/CD19-depleted stem cell transplant. The rearrangement uses TRBV27 and TRBJ2-3; D unresolved. CDR3 nucleotide sequence: TGTGCCAGCAGTTTATCCCAGCCCACAGATACGCAGTATTTT. This gives the protein CASSLSQPTDTQYF.